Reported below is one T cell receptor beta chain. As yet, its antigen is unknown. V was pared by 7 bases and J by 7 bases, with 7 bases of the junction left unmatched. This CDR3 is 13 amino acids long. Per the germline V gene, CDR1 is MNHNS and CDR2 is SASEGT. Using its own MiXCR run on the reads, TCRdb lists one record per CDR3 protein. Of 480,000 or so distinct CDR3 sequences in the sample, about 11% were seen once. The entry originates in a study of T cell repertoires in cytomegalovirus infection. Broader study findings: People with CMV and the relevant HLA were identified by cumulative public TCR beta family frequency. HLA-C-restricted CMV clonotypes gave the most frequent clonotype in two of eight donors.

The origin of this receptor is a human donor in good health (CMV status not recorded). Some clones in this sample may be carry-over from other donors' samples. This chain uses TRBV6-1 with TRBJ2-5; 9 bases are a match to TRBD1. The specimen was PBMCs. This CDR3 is CASTGQGLTTQYF. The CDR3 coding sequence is TGTGCCAGCACCGGACAGGGGTTGACGACCCAGTACTTC.